This T cell receptor (beta chain) was sequenced in a study of blood T cell repertoires in COVID-19. Study-level information: Donors in the United States, Italy and Spain gave samples during acute or convalescent COVID-19.

Measured with immunoSEQ multiplex PCR; TCRdb has only the in-frame clones, and not every one. The repertoire holds 140,000 to 150,000 clones, with around 90% as singletons. Trimming left V 0 bases short and J 0 bases short, with 6 bases between. Germline CDR1 and CDR2: SGHRS and YFSETQ. This CDR3 contains 15 residues. Specimen: PBMCs or T cells enriched from blood (not recorded which). The chain joins TRBV5-1 to TRBJ1-4; D is undetermined. The TCR was taken from a woman aged 35 to 49 who had been exposed to COVID-19. The CDR3 is CASSLVGATNEKLFF. CDR3 nucleotide sequence: TGCGCCAGCAGCTTGGTCGGAGCAACTAATGAAAAACTGTTTTTT. Variable domain in full (rest from reference TRBV5-1 and TRBJ1-4): KAGVTQTPRYLIKTRGQQVTLSCSPISGHRSVSWYQQTPGQGLQFLFEYFSETQRNKGNFPGRFSGRQFSNSRSEMNVSTLELGDSALYLCASSLVGATNEKLFFGSGTQLSVL.